The 21 T cell receptor beta chains reported below all come from one sample, sequenced in a study of cytomegalovirus exposure and HLA in healthy donors. The PCR ran on 60 Vbeta and 13 Jbeta primers. Only in-frame clones appear in the TCRdb table, and some are missing; sequencing was by immunoSEQ multiplex PCR. The sample consists of approximately 110,000 clones, 80% to 90% of them appearing once. The sequenced material came from PBMCs. The receptors here all came from a woman under 40 in good health and CMV-seronegative.

V and J are TRBV7-9 and TRBJ2-1; 7 bases line up with TRBD1. The CDR3 loop spans 13 amino acids. The germline V gene has CDR1 SEHNR and CDR2 FQNEAQ (reference sequence). V dropped 5 bases and J dropped 7; count of bases not matched to a gene: 5. The CDR3 coding sequence is TGTGCCAGCAGCCTCGGGACAGTAAATGAGCAGTTCTTC. Protein product: CASSLGTVNEQFF.

This clone was seen only a few times. The V call is TRBV7-6, the J call TRBJ2-1; 8 nucleotides line up with TRBD2. This CDR3 is built from 13 residues. The V gene end was trimmed by 3 bases and the J gene end by 7 bases; junction bases not matched to a gene: 2. From germline, CDR1 is SGHVS and CDR2 FNYEAQ. CDR3 protein: CASSLGGGNEQFF. As DNA, the CDR3 is TGTGCCAGCAGCTTGGGCGGGGGGAATGAGCAGTTCTTC.

The chain is built from TRBV11-2 and TRBJ2-3; 7 bases align to TRBD2. CDR1 SGHAT and CDR2 FQNNGV come from the germline V gene. This CDR3 contains 16 residues. Trimming cost V 4 bases and J 2 bases; bases outside gene matches: 9. The CDR3 DNA reads TGTGCCAGCAGCTACGCCGCTGGACTAGTCACAGATACGCAGTATTTT. Translated, it gives CASSYAAGLVTDTQYF.

The gene calls are TRBV10-3 and TRBJ2-7; TRBD1 might be the D (5 bases). Germline V lookup: CDR1 ENHRY, CDR2 SYGVKD. This CDR3 spans 15 amino acids. The V and J ends lost 5 bases and 1 base respectively, with 15 bases between them. The CDR3 DNA sequence: TGTGCCATCAGTCCCAGACAGATACTTTCCTACGAGCAGTACTTC. Translation gives CAISPRQILSYEQYF.

The chain recombines TRBV4-2 with TRBJ1-2, with TRBD1 matching 7 bases. The J segment lost 6 bases and the V segment lost 0 bases, leaving 7 bases of the junction unmatched. CDR1 and CDR2 (germline): LGHNA, YNFKEQ. The CDR3 sequence is 15 residues long. CDR3: CASSQERRQGHGYTF. CDR3 in DNA: TGTGCCAGCAGCCAAGAAAGGAGACAGGGCCATGGCTACACCTTC.

This clone was detected only a few times. The chain combines TRBV11-2 with TRBJ2-7, with TRBD1 as a possible D gene (6 bases). From germline, CDR1 is SGHAT and CDR2 FQNNGV. The CDR3 is 14 amino acids. The V gene lost 3 bases and the J gene lost 6 bases, with 15 bases spanning the gap. The CDR3 sequence is CASSLPVPGAEQYF. CDR3 nucleotide sequence: TGTGCCAGCAGCTTGCCAGTCCCAGGGGCCGAGCAGTACTTC.

In this sample, this clone turned up once. The chain employs TRBV18 and TRBJ2-7, with D possibly matching TRBD2 (5 bases). The germline V and J ends were trimmed by 6 bases and 7 bases, with 16 bases remaining between them. Germline V gene lookup returns CDR1 KGHSH and CDR2 LQKENI. The CDR3 totals 13 residues. This chain's CDR3 is CASSRVVREEQYF. The CDR3 bases are TGTGCCAGCTCCCGGGTAGTCCGGGAAGAGCAGTACTTC.

The V gene is TRBV7-9, the J gene TRBJ2-3; D may be TRBD1 (6 bases). The V gene lost 0 bases and the J gene lost 3 bases, with 13 bases spanning the gap. Germline V gives CDR1 SEHNR, CDR2 FQNEAQ (reference sequence). CDR3 length: 16 amino acids. The CDR3 nucleotides are TGTGCCAGCAGCTTAGCGGTAGGGGGTGGAACAGATACGCAGTATTTT. Residues: CASSLAVGGGTDTQYF.

Only a few counts were recorded for this clone. V and J are TRBV7-9 and TRBJ2-5; maybe TRBD2 (5 bases). V was pared by 5 bases and J by 9 bases, with 16 bases between. The CDR3 sequence is 13 residues long. Looked up from germline, CDR1 is SEHNR and CDR2 is FQNEAQ (reference sequence). The CDR3 loop is CASSRLGLVAQYF. CDR3 DNA: TGTGCCAGCAGCCGTTTAGGACTGGTGGCCCAGTACTTC.

The J gene is TRBJ2-1, the V gene TRBV10-3, with D maybe TRBD2 (7 bases). CDR1 is ENHRY, CDR2 SYGVKD, per germline. Deletions cut 4 bases from V and 7 bases from J, with 20 bases between. This CDR3 spans 16 amino acids. CDR3 amino acids: CAISGDLGGGWNEQFF. For the CDR3, the DNA is TGTGCCATCAGTGGTGACTTGGGGGGGGGCTGGAATGAGCAGTTCTTC.

The V and J genes are TRBV4-3 and TRBJ2-4, with 7 nucleotides matching TRBD1. This CDR3 spans 14 amino acids. CDR1 is LGHNA and CDR2 is YSLEER in the germline V gene. Unmatched junction bases numbered 8, after V lost 4 bases and J lost 8 bases. The CDR3 nucleotides are TGCGCCAGCAGCCCTAGGACAGGTGGGGACATTCAGTACTTC. The encoded protein is CASSPRTGGDIQYF.

The V call is TRBV2, the J call TRBJ1-1, with a weak D call TRBD1 (5 bases). V lost 6 bases to trimming and J lost 1 base, with 12 bases between them. CDR3 length equals 14 residues. The germline gives CDR1 SNHLY, CDR2 FYNNEI. The CDR3 DNA reads as TGTGCCAGCAGCCGGACACAGGCGAACACTGAAGCTTTCTTT. Its translation: CASSRTQANTEAFF.

The chain links TRBV7-2 to TRBJ2-3, with D possibly being TRBD2 (6 bases). The germline gives CDR1 SGHTA, CDR2 FQGNSA. The V and J ends lost 3 bases and 5 bases respectively, with 18 bases between them. There are 16 residues in the CDR3. CDR3 amino acids: CASSFSIGSRQDTQYF. The CDR3 coding sequence is TGTGCCAGCAGCTTTTCAATCGGGAGCCGTCAAGATACGCAGTATTTT.

J is TRBJ1-1 and V is TRBV7-6, with D unclear. The germline V and J ends were trimmed by 3 bases and 3 bases, with 11 bases remaining between them. This CDR3 region has 14 residues. Looked up from germline, CDR1 is SGHVS and CDR2 is FNYEAQ. CDR3 sequence: CASSFTMGDTEAFF. The CDR3 DNA reads as TGTGCCAGCAGCTTCACCATGGGAGACACTGAAGCTTTCTTT.

The rearrangement uses TRBV9 and TRBJ2-7; unclear D gene. The germline gives CDR1 SGDLS, CDR2 YYNGEE. The V end lost 4 bases, the J end lost 3 bases, and 8 bases lay between the germline ends. The CDR3 totals 12 residues. CDR3 in amino acids: CASSQTDYEQYF. The CDR3 DNA reads TGTGCCAGCAGCCAAACAGACTACGAGCAGTACTTC. Combining the CDR3 with reference TRBV9 and TRBJ2-7 gives the whole variable domain DSGVTQTPKHLITATGQRVTLRCSPRSGDLSVYWYQQSLDQGLQFLIQYYNGEERAKGNILERFSAQQFPDLHSELNLSSLELGDSALYFCASSQTDYEQYFGPGTRLTVT.

This clone came up a few times. An end of the junction does not agree with germline; a read error may underlie this. The CDR3 here is CASSKEITAGANVLTF. In nucleotides, the CDR3 is TGCGCCAGCAGCAAAGAAATAACGGCTGGGGCCAACGTCCTGACTTTC. The chain has TRBV4-3 and TRBJ2-6; D gene unclear. This CDR3 has 16 amino acids. Germline loops: CDR1 LGHNA, CDR2 YSLEER.

The chain joins TRBV9 to TRBJ2-1, with D possibly TRBD2 on 6 matching bases. The CDR3 contains 15 residues. V was trimmed by 3 bases and J by 2 bases, leaving 12 bases between them. Germline CDR1 and CDR2: SGDLS and YYNGEE. The CDR3 DNA reads as TGTGCCAGCAGCGCATCTAGCGTTGCCTACAATGAGCAGTTCTTC. Its translation is CASSASSVAYNEQFF.

There are a few counts of this clone. The chain couples TRBV2 to TRBJ2-4; D possibly corresponds to TRBD1 (6 bases). V dropped 9 bases and J dropped 6 bases, with 18 bases sitting between them. This CDR3 contains 14 residues. Germline loops: CDR1 SNHLY, CDR2 FYNNEI. CDR3 nucleotide sequence: TGTGCCAGTCATTTACAGGGAGTGAGAAACATTCAGTACTTC. Its translation is CASHLQGVRNIQYF.

CDR3: CASRTGIVGNTIYF. The CDR3, as DNA: TGTGCCAGCAGGACAGGTATCGTTGGAAACACCATATATTTT. V usage is TRBV2 and J usage is TRBJ1-3, with D maybe TRBD1 (6 bases). CDR3 length equals 14 residues. Germline V gene lookup returns CDR1 SNHLY and CDR2 FYNNEI. V lost 6 bases and J lost 3, with 12 bases in between.

The CDR3 sequence is CAWNRGQGSFNQPQHF. Written as DNA, the CDR3 is TGTGCCTGGAATCGTGGGCAGGGGTCTTTCAATCAGCCCCAGCATTTT. The V gene is TRBV30, the J gene TRBJ1-5; D may be TRBD1 (6 bases). The CDR3 consists of 16 residues. The germline gives CDR1 GTSNPN, CDR2 SVGIG (reference sequence). V lost 4 bases to trimming and J lost 3 bases, with 19 bases between them.

The rearrangement uses TRBV4-1 and TRBJ1-3, with 12 nucleotides matching TRBD1. The CDR3 extends over 20 amino acids. CDR1 and CDR2 (germline): MGHRA, YSYEKL. J gave up 0 bases and V 2 bases, and 11 bases lay outside the gene matches. CDR3 region: CASSQPPGQGASSSGNTIYF. DNA of the CDR3: TGCGCCAGCAGCCAACCGCCGGGACAGGGGGCATCGAGCTCTGGAAACACCATATATTTT.